These 18 T cell receptor beta chains were all obtained from the same sample, sequenced in a study of blood T cell repertoires in COVID-19. TCRdb keeps only in-frame clones here, not all; method: immunoSEQ multiplex PCR. The table lists about 140,000 clones, 82% of them singletons. Sequenced sample: peripheral blood. All receptors come from a woman at least 80 years old with acute or convalescent COVID-19.

The chain couples TRBV28 to TRBJ2-3; the D gene is possibly TRBD1 (6 bases). There are 16 residues in the CDR3. V was cut by 3 bases and J by 2 bases, with 15 bases left in between. Germline CDR1 MDHEN, CDR2 SYDVKM. The CDR3 here is CASSFGQSHYTDTQYF. As DNA, the CDR3 is TGTGCCAGCAGTTTTGGACAGTCCCATTACACAGATACGCAGTATTTT.

This clone was observed a few times. The J gene is TRBJ1-2, the V gene TRBV10-3; 8 bases match TRBD1. V shed 3 bases and J 6 bases; nucleotides not matched to a gene: 3. This CDR3 has 13 residues. Germline CDR1 and CDR2: ENHRY and SYGVKD. The CDR3 DNA reads TGTGCCATCAGTGACGGACAGGGCAATGGCTACACCTTC. Translating it yields CAISDGQGNGYTF.

On this clone itself: Other DNA sequences in the same sample also yield this CDR3. The rearrangement joins TRBV5-1 to TRBJ2-1, with D perhaps being TRBD1 or TRBD2 (5 bases each). The CDR3 is made up of 15 amino acids. The ends were cut back, 4 bases at V and 5 bases at J, with 16 bases in the middle. The germline V gene has CDR1 SGHRS and CDR2 YFSETQ. The CDR3 nucleotides read TGCGCCAGCAGCCTGGAGGCAGGGATTCACAATGAGCAGTTCTTC. As protein: CASSLEAGIHNEQFF.

This clone was observed at least ten times. The V call is TRBV4-1, the J call TRBJ2-7, with TRBD2 matching 9 bases. The trim removed 1 base at V and 4 bases at J, leaving 5 bases unmatched. The CDR3 consists of 15 residues. Per germline, CDR1 MGHRA and CDR2 YSYEKL. The CDR3, as DNA: TGCGCCAGCAGCCAAGGAAATAGCGGGAGATACGAGCAGTACTTC. It translates to CASSQGNSGRYEQYF.

This clone was counted only a few times. The rearrangement joins TRBV4-1 to TRBJ2-7; D is perhaps TRBD1 (6 bases). Per the germline V gene, CDR1 is MGHRA and CDR2 is YSYEKL. Deletions cut 3 bases from V and 2 bases from J, with 11 bases between. The CDR3 runs to 14 residues. The CDR3 DNA sequence: TGCGCCAGCAGCCACGGGGACACCACCTACGAGCAGTACTTC. Protein sequence: CASSHGDTTYEQYF.

A few counts support this clone. The CDR3 loop reads CASSSLGQGITQPQHF. CDR3 in DNA: TGTGCCAGCAGCTCACTCGGACAGGGGATCACTCAGCCCCAGCATTTT. The gene calls are TRBV27 and TRBJ1-5, with 9 bases fitting TRBD1. The germline V gene encodes CDR1 MNHEY and CDR2 SMNVEV (reference sequence). This CDR3 region has 16 residues. V lost 6 bases and J lost 6; bases outside the gene matches: 12.

This clone showed up just a few times. This chain connects TRBV10-3 to TRBJ1-2, with D perhaps matching TRBD1 (5 bases). Per germline, CDR1 ENHRY and CDR2 SYGVKD. V lost 5 bases to trimming and J lost 6 bases, with 13 bases between them. CDR3 length equals 13 residues. CDR3 nucleotides: TGTGCCATCAGTCAGGGTTCGGGTAATGGCTACACCTTC. It translates to CAISQGSGNGYTF.

V is TRBV3-1 (or the pseudogene TRBV3-2) and J is TRBJ2-3; D is perhaps TRBD2 (6 bases). The length of the CDR3 is 13 residues. Trimming took off 5 bases at V and 4 bases at J, with 10 bases between the two ends. CDR1 and CDR2 (germline): LGHDT, YNNKEL (reference sequence). The CDR3 DNA is TGTGCCAGCAGCAATCGGGGGTCAGATACGCAGTATTTT. It translates to CASSNRGSDTQYF.

The chain joins TRBV5-4 to TRBJ2-1; 7 bases are shared with TRBD1. J lost 5 bases, V lost 0 bases, and 5 bases had no gene match. Germline V gene data show CDR1 as SGHNT and CDR2 as YYREEE (reference sequence). The length of the CDR3 is 15 residues. The CDR3 spells CASSLEYRGDNEQFF. CDR3 nucleotide sequence: TGTGCCAGCAGCTTGGAGTACAGGGGAGACAATGAGCAGTTCTTC.

This clone has only one observation. The chain is built from TRBV7-9 and TRBJ1-5, with 7 nucleotides matching TRBD1. The trim removed 10 bases at V and 4 bases at J, leaving 4 bases unmatched. Germline CDR1 and CDR2: SEHNR and FQNEAQ (reference sequence). The CDR3 totals 12 residues. In DNA, the CDR3 is TGTGCCACTGGGGACAGTAATCAGCCCCAGCATTTT. This codes for CATGDSNQPQHF.

The V gene is TRBV7-9, the J gene TRBJ2-7, with 8 bases aligning to TRBD1. The CDR3 runs 14 residues. Trimming removed 4 bases from V and 3 bases from J; junction bases left unmatched: 5. CDR1 and CDR2 from the germline V gene are SEHNR and FQNEAQ (reference sequence). CDR3 loop: CASSSPGQGYEQYF. CDR3 nucleotide sequence: TGTGCCAGCAGCTCCCCCGGACAGGGCTACGAGCAGTACTTC.

This sequence joins TRBV5-1 and TRBJ2-5; 7 bases map to TRBD1. CDR3 length equals 14 residues. The V gene end was trimmed by 3 bases and the J gene end by 7 bases; junction bases not matched to a gene: 9. Germline V gene sequence: CDR1 SGHRS, CDR2 YFSETQ. CDR3 protein: CASSSGQPETTQYF. CDR3 sequence (DNA): TGCGCCAGCAGCTCGGGACAGCCGGAAACGACCCAGTACTTC. The entire variable domain, with the rest obtained from reference TRBV5-1 and TRBJ2-5, is as follows: KAGVTQTPRYLIKTRGQQVTLSCSPISGHRSVSWYQQTPGQGLQFLFEYFSETQRNKGNFPGRFSGRQFSNSRSEMNVSTLELGDSALYLCASSSGQPETTQYFGPGTRLLVL.

In its sample, this clone was seen once. V is TRBV19 and J is TRBJ1-2; D might be TRBD1 (5 bases). Germline CDR1 and CDR2: LNHDA and SQIVND (reference sequence). The CDR3 totals 14 residues. Trimming removed 7 bases at V and 2 bases at J, with 14 bases between. CDR3 amino acids: CASTSGGGNYGYTF. In DNA, the CDR3 is TGTGCCAGTACCTCTGGCGGGGGGAACTATGGCTACACCTTC.

The genes are TRBV6-1 and TRBJ2-3; the match to TRBD2 covers 11 bases. This CDR3 has 17 amino acids. V was pared by 2 bases and J by 3 bases, with 7 bases of the junction left unmatched. Germline V gives CDR1 MNHNS, CDR2 SASEGT. The CDR3 protein is CASSEYPSGRPTDTQYF. CDR3 DNA sequence: TGTGCCAGCAGTGAATACCCTAGCGGGAGGCCTACAGATACGCAGTATTTT.

The gene calls are TRBV2 and TRBJ2-6, with 7 bases fitting TRBD1. The J segment lost 0 bases and the V segment lost 9 bases, leaving 8 bases of the junction unmatched. CDR3 size: 16 residues. CDR1 SNHLY and CDR2 FYNNEI come from the germline V gene. CDR3 nucleotides: TGTGCCAGACTTGGGACAGCAATCTCTGGGGCCAACGTCCTGACTTTC. Its protein product is CARLGTAISGANVLTF.

The chain employs TRBV3-1 (or the pseudogene TRBV3-2) and TRBJ1-2; the match to TRBD1 covers 10 bases. V trimming: 6 bases; J trimming: 7 bases; junction bases outside the gene matches: 5. This CDR3 is built from 13 residues. Germline V gene lookup returns CDR1 LGHDT and CDR2 YNNKEL (reference sequence). CDR3 protein: CASRVDRGLGYTF. CDR3 sequence (DNA): TGTGCCAGCAGAGTCGACAGGGGGCTTGGCTACACCTTC.

The CDR3 DNA sequence: TGTGCCAGCAGTGAAGGGGACTCCTACAATGAGCAGTTCTTC. The encoded protein is CASSEGDSYNEQFF. This chain connects TRBV3-1 (or the pseudogene TRBV3-2) to TRBJ2-1; possibly TRBD1 for D (5 bases). Germline V lookup: CDR1 LGHDT, CDR2 YNNKEL (reference sequence). There are 14 residues in the CDR3. Trimming took off 6 bases at V and 0 bases at J, with 9 bases between the two ends.

V and J are TRBV5-1 and TRBJ1-4; D may be TRBD1 (5 bases). Trimming pared 0 bases from V and 5 bases from J, leaving 14 bases between. CDR1 and CDR2 (germline): SGHRS, YFSETQ. The CDR3 has 16 residues. The CDR3 DNA reads as TGCGCCAGCAGCTTGGGACCGAGACAGCCAAATGAAAAACTGTTTTTT. Protein sequence: CASSLGPRQPNEKLFF.